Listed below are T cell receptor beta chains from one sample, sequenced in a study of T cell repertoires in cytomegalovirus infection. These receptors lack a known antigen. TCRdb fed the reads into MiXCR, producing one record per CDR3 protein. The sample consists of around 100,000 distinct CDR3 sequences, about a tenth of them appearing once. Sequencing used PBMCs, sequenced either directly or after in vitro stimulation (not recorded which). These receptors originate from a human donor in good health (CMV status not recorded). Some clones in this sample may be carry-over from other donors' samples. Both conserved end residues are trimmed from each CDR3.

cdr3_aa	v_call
ASRMGQGSYNEQF	TRBV7-2
ASRLAGGPSTDTQY	TRBV19
ASSTTRALDSDTQY	TRBV7-2
ASSPLRGDSSSTDTQY	TRBV6-6
ASSLLSSGYEQY	TRBV7-2
ASSLAAIEAF	TRBV11-3
ASSLWGGRTDTQY	TRBV28
ASRDPLGRNTQY	TRBV7-8
ASSLRGGRKGETQY	TRBV7-8
ASSFNSGRGTNQPQH	TRBV12-3/TRBV12-4
ATSREGAGETQY	TRBV15
SARGVSAEAFYNEQF	TRBV20-1
ASSTGHLSVWNEQF	TRBV7-2
ATTSGQGVEETQY	TRBV24-1
ASSLASGGTSTGELF	TRBV7-2
ATSKDGYYGYT	TRBV15
ASGLVNEQF	TRBV12-5
ASSQDGWVVPNEKLF	TRBV4-3
ASSLDSGSTRAQY	TRBV7-2
ASNMGRGTEAF	TRBV2
SVKQVNTEAF	TRBV29-1
AISEGTSGRNEQF	TRBV10-3
ASSSGQGELGEQF	TRBV7-3
ASTPPGRRGYT	TRBV5-8
ASSRLGTSGETQY	TRBV6-5
ASSLGQGGYGNTIY	TRBV28
ASSPRGAGQGGELF	TRBV12-3/TRBV12-4
ASSFSGLYSNQPQH	TRBV28
ATSAGGTNTEAF	TRBV24-1
ASKGLGIYNEQF	TRBV2
ASSLGAGNTEAF	TRBV12-3/TRBV12-4
ASSESDRGYGYT	TRBV10-2
ASSLWTGPNTEAF	TRBV7-9
ASSLESDQPQH	TRBV7-6
ASSQGPTSTDTQY	TRBV4-3
SADSPSNTGELF	TRBV20-1
ASGLMRLAGVYNEQF	TRBV12-5
ASSGQRVGELF	TRBV6-1
SVAFTGFVSEAF	TRBV29-1
ASSLGQLADTQY	TRBV7-2
ASSYQQGFTTEAF	TRBV7-8
SVARVGTVTDTQY	TRBV29-1
ASSQVGTSPHNEQF	TRBV4-1
ASSLEVREGNIQY	TRBV5-8
SAVGQGNQETQY	TRBV20-1
ASGLVARGLVSNQPQH	TRBV12-5
AISESAGRLNTEAF	TRBV10-3
SARVDRQGARAF	TRBV20-1
ATDRGSGSYEQF	TRBV19
ASSIDNRGGQPQH	TRBV19
ASSLVGGVHEQY	TRBV5-4
ASSPARSRNEQF	TRBV7-8
ASSPSGSTYTQY	TRBV12-3/TRBV12-4
ASNPLAGDYNEQF	TRBV5-5
ASSLALGQLTDTQY	TRBV7-8